The following is a T cell receptor beta chain sequence with its context. The target antigen is unknown. An Oncomine TCR Beta short-read assay was used to sequence the DNA from cultured CD4+ T cells. Via MiXCR, TCRdb re-called the PCR reads, giving one row per CDR3 protein. The sample yields over 10,000 distinct CDR3 sequences, under 55% seen once. The data were obtained in a study of vaccination and CD4 T cells after COVID-19. Whole-study context: Ranging from 14 to 241, the interval between dose two and post-vaccine sampling had a median of roughly 2.5 months. A CEFX pool, an HIV-1 Nef pool, or else no peptide went into the control cultures.

The treatment is: roughly ten-day PBMC culture with coronavirus spike peptide pools or control peptides (ViraFEST assay). Half of the medium was exchanged for fresh IL-2 medium, first on day 3 and then on day 7. V was trimmed by 6 bases and J by 4 bases, leaving 15 bases between them. CDR3 length: 15 residues. The source material was CD4+ T cells from blood, cultured in vitro, sampled after SARS-CoV-2 vaccination. V is TRBV12-3 or TRBV12-4 and J is TRBJ2-2; no reliable D call. This clonotype was obtained from a human donor who had recovered from COVID-19. The CDR3 region is CASSLLDGTTGELFF. Written as DNA, the CDR3 is TGTGCCAGCAGCTTACTGGATGGAACCACCGGGGAGCTGTTTTTT.